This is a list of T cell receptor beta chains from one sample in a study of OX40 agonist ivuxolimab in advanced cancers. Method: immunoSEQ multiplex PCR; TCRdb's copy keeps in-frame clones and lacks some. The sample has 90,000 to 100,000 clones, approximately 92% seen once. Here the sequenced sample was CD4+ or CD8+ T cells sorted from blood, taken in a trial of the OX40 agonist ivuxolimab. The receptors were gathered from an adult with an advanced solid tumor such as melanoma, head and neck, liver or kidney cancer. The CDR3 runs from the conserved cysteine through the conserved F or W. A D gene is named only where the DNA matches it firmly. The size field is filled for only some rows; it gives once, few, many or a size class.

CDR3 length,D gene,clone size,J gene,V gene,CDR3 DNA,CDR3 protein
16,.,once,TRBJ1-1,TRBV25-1,TGTGCCAGCAGTGAGTGGGTGGGAGACATGAACACTGAAGCTTTCTTT,CASSEWVGDMNTEAFF
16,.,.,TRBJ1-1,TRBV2,TGTGCCAGCAGTGTCGGGGGACACTCCATGAACACTGAAGCTTTCTTT,CASSVGGHSMNTEAFF
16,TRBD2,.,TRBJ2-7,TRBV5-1,TGCGCCAGCAGCTTAGTATCGGGACTAGCGGGAGTCGAGCAGTACTTC,CASSLVSGLAGVEQYF
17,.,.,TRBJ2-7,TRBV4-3,TGCGCCAGCAGCCAATTCTACAGGGTGTATGGAAACTACGAGCAGTACTTC,CASSQFYRVYGNYEQYF
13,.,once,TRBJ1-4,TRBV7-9,TGTGCCAGCAGCTCCAGACTGGGAGAAAAACTGTTTTTT,CASSSRLGEKLFF
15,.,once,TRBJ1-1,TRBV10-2,TGCGCCAGCAGCGAGCAGGGGCCCCCGAACACTGAAGCTTTCTTT,CASSEQGPPNTEAFF
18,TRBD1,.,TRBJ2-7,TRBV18,TGTGCCAGCTCACCAACTTCTCCGGGACAGGGCCTCTCCTACGAGCAGTACTTC,CASSPTSPGQGLSYEQYF
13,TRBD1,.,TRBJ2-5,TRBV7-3,TGTGCCAGCAGCCAATACAGGGGAGAGACCCAGTACTTC,CASSQYRGETQYF
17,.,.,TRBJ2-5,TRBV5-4,TGTGCCAGCAGCGGCTCGGGGGGCCGAGGATTGAGAGAGACCCAGTACTTC,CASSGSGGRGLRETQYF
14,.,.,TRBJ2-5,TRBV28,TGTGCCAGCACCGGCGGAGGGGGGCGGGAGACCCAGTACTTC,CASTGGGGRETQYF
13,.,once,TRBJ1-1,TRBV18,TGTGCCAGCTCAACAGACATGAACACTGAAGCTTTCTTT,CASSTDMNTEAFF
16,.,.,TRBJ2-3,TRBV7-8,TGTGCCAGCAGCTTAGCAGCCAGGGTGGCCACAGATACGCAGTATTTT,CASSLAARVATDTQYF
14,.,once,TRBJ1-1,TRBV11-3,TGTGCCAGCAGCTTTCAGGGGTCGGGCACTGAAGCTTTCTTT,CASSFQGSGTEAFF
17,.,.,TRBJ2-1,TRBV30,TGTGCCTGGAGGGAAGGCAGGGCGGCATTGTGGTCCCATGAGCAGTTCTTC,CAWREGRAALWSHEQFF
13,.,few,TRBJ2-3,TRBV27,TGTGCCAGCAGCTCTATTAGATGGGGTACGCAGTATTTT,CASSSIRWGTQYF
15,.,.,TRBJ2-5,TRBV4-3,TGCGCCAGCAGCCTCAATCACGGCACTCAAGAGACCCAGTACTTC,CASSLNHGTQETQYF
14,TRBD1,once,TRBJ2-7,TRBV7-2,TGTGCCAGCAGCTCCACTCGACAGGGCGACGAGCAGTACTTC,CASSSTRQGDEQYF
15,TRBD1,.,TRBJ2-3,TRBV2,TGTGCCAGCAGAGGGGACAGGGGGTTCGCAGATACGCAGTATTTT,CASRGDRGFADTQYF
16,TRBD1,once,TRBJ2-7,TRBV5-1,TGCGCCAGCCATGACCGGGACAGGGGACTAACCTACGAGCAGTACTTC,CASHDRDRGLTYEQYF
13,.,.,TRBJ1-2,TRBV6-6,TGTGCCAGCAGTTACGGGGGGGCCTATGGCTACACCTTC,CASSYGGAYGYTF
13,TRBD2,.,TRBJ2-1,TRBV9,TGTGCCAGCAGCGATAGCGGGAGGGGTGAGCAGTTCTTC,CASSDSGRGEQFF
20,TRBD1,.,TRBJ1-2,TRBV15,TGTGCCACCAGCAGAGACGTATTAATCCCTGGACAGGAACTATTCTATGGCTACACCTTC,CATSRDVLIPGQELFYGYTF
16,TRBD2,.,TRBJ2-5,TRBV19,TGTGCCAGTACTGGCTCGGGAGGCGGGGAGGGAAAGACCCAGTACTTC,CASTGSGGGEGKTQYF
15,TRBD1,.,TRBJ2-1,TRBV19,TGTGCCAGTAGTACCGGGACAGTCGGGACCAATGAGCAGTTCTTC,CASSTGTVGTNEQFF
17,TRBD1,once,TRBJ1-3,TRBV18,TGTGCCAGCTCCCCGCTAGGACAGGTTCTCTCTGGAAACACCATATATTTT,CASSPLGQVLSGNTIYF
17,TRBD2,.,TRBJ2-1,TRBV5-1,TGCGCCAGCAGCTTTCGGACTAGCGGGAGCTCCTACAATGAGCAGTTCTTC,CASSFRTSGSSYNEQFF
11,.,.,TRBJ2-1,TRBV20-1,TGCAGTGCTAGAATGGACAATGAGCAGTTCTTC,CSARMDNEQFF
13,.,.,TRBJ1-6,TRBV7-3,TGTGCCAGCAGCTTGTCGAATAATTCACCCCTCCACTTT,CASSLSNNSPLHF
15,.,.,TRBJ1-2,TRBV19,TGTGCCAGTAGTCCTACAGGGAAGGTCGGCTATGGCTACACCTTC,CASSPTGKVGYGYTF
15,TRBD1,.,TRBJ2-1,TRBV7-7,TGTGCTAGCAGCAAAGACAGGGTAACGTACAATGAGCAGTTCTTC,CASSKDRVTYNEQFF
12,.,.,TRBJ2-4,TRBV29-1,TGCAGCGTTGGACAAGGAGGAAACATTCAGTACTTC,CSVGQGGNIQYF
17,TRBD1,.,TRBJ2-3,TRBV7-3,TGTGCCAGCAGCTTAAAGGGACAGGGAATCGGCACAGATACGCAGTATTTT,CASSLKGQGIGTDTQYF
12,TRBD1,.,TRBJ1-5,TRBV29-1,TGCAGCGTTCAGGGGGCGAATCAGCCCCAGCATTTT,CSVQGANQPQHF
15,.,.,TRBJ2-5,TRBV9,TGTGCCAGCAGCGTAGCATCCCCCCCAGGGGAGACCCAGTACTTC,CASSVASPPGETQYF
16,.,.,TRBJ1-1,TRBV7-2,TGTGCCAGCAGCCCGAAAATGGCCGTAGGCAACACTGAAGCTTTCTTT,CASSPKMAVGNTEAFF
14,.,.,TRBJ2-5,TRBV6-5,TGTGCCAGCAGTTACACCGCAGGGGTGGAGACCCAGTACTTC,CASSYTAGVETQYF
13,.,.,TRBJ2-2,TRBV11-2,TGTGCCAGCAGCCGACGCCCCGCAGCCGCCCCGTTTTTT,CASSRRPAAAPFF
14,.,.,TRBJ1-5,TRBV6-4,TGTGCCAGCAGTGACTCGGGGGGCATGCAGCCCCAGCATTTT,CASSDSGGMQPQHF
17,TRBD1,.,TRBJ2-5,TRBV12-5,TGTGCTAGTGCTTTTCATTGGGACAGCGGCGGCTTAGAGACCCAGTACTTC,CASAFHWDSGGLETQYF
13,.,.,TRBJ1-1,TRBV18,TGTGCCAGCTCACCACAAAAGAACACTGAAGCTTTCTTT,CASSPQKNTEAFF
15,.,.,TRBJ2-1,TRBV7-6,TGTGCCAGCAGCTTAGTAGGGGAGACGCACAATGAGCAGTTCTTC,CASSLVGETHNEQFF